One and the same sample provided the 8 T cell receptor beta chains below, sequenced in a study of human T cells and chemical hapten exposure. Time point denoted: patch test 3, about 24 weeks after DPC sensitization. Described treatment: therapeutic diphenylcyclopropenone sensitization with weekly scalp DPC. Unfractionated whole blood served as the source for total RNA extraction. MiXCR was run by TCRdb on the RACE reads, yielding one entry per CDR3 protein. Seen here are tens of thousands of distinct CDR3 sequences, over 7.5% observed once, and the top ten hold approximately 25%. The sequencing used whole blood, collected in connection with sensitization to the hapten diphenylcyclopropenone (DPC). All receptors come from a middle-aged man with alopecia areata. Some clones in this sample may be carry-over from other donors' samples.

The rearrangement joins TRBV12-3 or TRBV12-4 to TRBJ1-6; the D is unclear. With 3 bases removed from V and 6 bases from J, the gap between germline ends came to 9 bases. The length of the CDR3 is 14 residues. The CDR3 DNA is TGTGCCAGCAGTTTCGTAAAGGGTAATTCACCCCTCCACTTT. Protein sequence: CASSFVKGNSPLHF.

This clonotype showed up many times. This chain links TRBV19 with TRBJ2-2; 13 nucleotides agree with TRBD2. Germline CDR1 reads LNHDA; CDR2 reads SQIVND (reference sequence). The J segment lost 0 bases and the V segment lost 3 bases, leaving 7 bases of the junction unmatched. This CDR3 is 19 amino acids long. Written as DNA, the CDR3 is TGTGCCAGTAGTATCCCGGGACTAGCGGGATCAGCGAACACCGGGGAGCTGTTTTTT. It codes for CASSIPGLAGSANTGELFF.

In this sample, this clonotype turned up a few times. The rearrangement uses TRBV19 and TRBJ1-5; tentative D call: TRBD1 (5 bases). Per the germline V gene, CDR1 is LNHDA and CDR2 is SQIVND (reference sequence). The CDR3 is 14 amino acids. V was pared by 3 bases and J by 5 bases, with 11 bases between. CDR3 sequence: CASSIAGRDQPQHF. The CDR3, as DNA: TGTGCCAGTAGTATCGCAGGGCGGGATCAGCCCCAGCATTTT.

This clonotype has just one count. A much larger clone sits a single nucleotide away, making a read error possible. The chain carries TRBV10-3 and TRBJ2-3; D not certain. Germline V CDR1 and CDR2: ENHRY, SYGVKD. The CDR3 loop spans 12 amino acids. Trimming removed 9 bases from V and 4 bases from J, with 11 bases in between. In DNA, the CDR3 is TGTGCCATACTTTCAGTGGCAGATACGCAGTATTTT. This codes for CAILSVADTQYF.

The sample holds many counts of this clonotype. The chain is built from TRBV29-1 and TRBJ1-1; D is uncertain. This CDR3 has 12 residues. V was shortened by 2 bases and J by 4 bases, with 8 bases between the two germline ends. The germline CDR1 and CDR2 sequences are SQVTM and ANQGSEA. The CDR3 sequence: CSVEKTVTEAFF. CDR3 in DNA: TGCAGCGTTGAAAAGACGGTCACTGAAGCTTTCTTT.

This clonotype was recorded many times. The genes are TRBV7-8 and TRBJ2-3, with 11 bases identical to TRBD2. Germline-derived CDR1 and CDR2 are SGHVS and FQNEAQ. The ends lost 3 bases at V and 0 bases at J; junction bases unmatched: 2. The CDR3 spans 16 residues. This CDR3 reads CASSFLAGGSTDTQYF. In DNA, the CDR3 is TGTGCCAGCAGCTTCCTAGCGGGAGGAAGCACAGATACGCAGTATTTT.

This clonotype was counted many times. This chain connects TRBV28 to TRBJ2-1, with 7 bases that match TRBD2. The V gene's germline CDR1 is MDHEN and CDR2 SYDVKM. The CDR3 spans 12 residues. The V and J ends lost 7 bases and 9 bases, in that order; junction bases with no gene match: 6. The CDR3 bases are TGTGCCAGCACGGGGGGTTTTAGTGAGCAGTTCTTC. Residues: CASTGGFSEQFF.

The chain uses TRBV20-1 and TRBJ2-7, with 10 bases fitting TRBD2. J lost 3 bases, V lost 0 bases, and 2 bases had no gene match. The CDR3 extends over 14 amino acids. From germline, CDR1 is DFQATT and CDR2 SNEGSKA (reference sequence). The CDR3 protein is CSARDTSGNYEQYF. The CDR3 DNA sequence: TGCAGTGCTAGAGACACTAGCGGGAACTACGAGCAGTACTTC.